Sequencing of this T cell receptor beta chain was carried out in a study of OX40 agonist ivuxolimab in advanced cancers. Study observations and caveats: Blood T cells, both CD4+ and CD8+, expanded clonally by week 6 at 0.1 to 3.0 mg/kg.

In regard to this clone: The antigen is not known.

The protocol was immunoSEQ multiplex PCR, while the TCRdb copy is restricted to in-frame clones and leaves out a portion. The repertoire has some 39,000 clones, approximately 75% of them found once; the top ten carry 2.6%. J was trimmed by 0 bases and V by 1 base; bases with no gene match: 3. Germline V gene lookup returns CDR1 SGHRS and CDR2 YFSETQ. CDR3 length: 16 amino acids. The gene calls are TRBV5-1 and TRBJ2-1, with TRBD2 identical over 8 bases. This clonotype was sampled from an adult with an advanced solid tumor such as melanoma, head and neck, liver or kidney cancer. Sequenced material: CD4+ or CD8+ T cells sorted from blood, taken in a trial of the OX40 agonist ivuxolimab. The CDR3 nucleotides read TGCGCCAGCAGCTTGCCTAGCGGGTACTCCTACAATGAGCAGTTCTTC. Amino acid sequence: CASSLPSGYSYNEQFF.